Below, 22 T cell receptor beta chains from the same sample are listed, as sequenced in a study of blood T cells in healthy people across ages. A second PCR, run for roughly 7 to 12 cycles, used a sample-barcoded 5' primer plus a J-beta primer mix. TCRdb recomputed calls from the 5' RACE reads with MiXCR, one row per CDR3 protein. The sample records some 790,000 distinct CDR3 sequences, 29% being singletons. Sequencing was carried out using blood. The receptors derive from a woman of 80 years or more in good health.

The CDR3 is CSVPVGDGYTF. DNA of the CDR3: TGCAGCGTTCCGGTAGGGGATGGCTACACCTTC. The chain links TRBV29-1 to TRBJ1-2, with D possibly being TRBD1 (5 bases). Looked up from germline, CDR1 is SQVTM and CDR2 is ANQGSEA. V lost 5 bases and J 6 bases, leaving 10 bases between the germline ends. CDR3 length: 11 residues.

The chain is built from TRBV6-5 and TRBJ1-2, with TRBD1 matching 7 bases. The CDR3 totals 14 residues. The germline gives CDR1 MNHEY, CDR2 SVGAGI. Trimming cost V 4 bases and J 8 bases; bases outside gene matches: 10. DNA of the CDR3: TGTGCCAGCAGTTTAGGGGGCGCAGGAGACGGCTACACCTTC. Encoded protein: CASSLGGAGDGYTF.

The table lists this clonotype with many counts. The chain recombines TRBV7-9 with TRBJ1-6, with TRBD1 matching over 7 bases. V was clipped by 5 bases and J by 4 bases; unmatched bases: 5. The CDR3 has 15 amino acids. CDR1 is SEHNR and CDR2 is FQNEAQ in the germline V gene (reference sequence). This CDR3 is CASSPPQGYNSPLHF. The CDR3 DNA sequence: TGTGCCAGCAGCCCTCCACAGGGGTATAATTCACCCCTCCACTTT.

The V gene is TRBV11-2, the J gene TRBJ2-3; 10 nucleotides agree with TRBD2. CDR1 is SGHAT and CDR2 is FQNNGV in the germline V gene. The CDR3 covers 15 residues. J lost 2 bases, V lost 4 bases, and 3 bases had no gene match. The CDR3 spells CASSSGLANTDTQYF. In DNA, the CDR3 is TGTGCCAGCAGCTCGGGACTAGCGAACACAGATACGCAGTATTTT.

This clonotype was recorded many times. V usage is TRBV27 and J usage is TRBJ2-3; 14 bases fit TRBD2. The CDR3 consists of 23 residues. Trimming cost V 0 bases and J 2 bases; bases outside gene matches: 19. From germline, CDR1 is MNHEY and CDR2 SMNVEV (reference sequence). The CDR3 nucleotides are TGTGCCAGCAGTTTATCGGAACTGGGACTAGCGGGGGAATGTTCCCAGATCACAGATACGCAGTATTTT. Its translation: CASSLSELGLAGECSQITDTQYF.

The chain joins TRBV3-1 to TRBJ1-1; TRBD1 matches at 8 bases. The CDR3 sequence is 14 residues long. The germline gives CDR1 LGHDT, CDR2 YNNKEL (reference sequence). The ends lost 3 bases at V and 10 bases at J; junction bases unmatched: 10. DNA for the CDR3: TGTGCCAGCAGCCATAGACAGGGGACCCCTGGAGCTTTCTTT. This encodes CASSHRQGTPGAFF.

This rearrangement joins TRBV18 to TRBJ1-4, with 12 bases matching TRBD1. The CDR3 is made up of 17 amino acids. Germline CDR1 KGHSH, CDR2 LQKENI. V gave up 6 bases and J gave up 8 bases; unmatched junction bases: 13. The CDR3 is CASSQRRDRGPSEKLFF. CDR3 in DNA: TGTGCCAGCTCCCAACGCCGGGACAGGGGGCCGAGCGAAAAACTGTTTTTT.

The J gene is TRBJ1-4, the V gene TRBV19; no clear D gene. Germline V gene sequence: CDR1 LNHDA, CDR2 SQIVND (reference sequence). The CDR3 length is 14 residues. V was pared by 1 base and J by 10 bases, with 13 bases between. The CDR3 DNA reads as TGTGCCAGTAGTATAGCACCCGGTCAAGGAAAACTGTTTTTT. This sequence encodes CASSIAPGQGKLFF.

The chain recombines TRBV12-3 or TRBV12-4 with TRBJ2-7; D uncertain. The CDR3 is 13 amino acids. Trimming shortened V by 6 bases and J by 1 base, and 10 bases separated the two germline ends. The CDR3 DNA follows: TGTGCCAGCAGGTTGGCAGAGTCCTACGAGCAGTACTTC. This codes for CASRLAESYEQYF.

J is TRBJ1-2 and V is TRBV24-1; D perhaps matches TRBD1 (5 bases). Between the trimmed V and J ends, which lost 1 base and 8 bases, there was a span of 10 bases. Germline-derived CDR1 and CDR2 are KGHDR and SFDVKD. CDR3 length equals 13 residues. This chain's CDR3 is CATSDFQGTGYTF. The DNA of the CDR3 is TGTGCCACCAGTGATTTCCAGGGAACAGGCTACACCTTC.

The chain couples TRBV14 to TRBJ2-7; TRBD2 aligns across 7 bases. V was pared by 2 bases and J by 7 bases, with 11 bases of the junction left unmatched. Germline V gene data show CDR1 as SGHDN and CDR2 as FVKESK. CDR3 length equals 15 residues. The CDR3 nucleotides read TGTGCCAGCAGCCAATCCCTAGCGGTGATCAATGAGCAGTACTTC. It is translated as CASSQSLAVINEQYF.

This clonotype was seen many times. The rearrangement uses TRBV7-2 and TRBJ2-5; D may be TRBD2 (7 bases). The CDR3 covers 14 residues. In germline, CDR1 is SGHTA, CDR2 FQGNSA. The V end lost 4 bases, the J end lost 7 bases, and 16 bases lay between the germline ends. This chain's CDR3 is CASSSEGGARTQYF. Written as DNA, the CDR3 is TGTGCCAGCAGCTCCGAGGGGGGGGCAAGGACCCAGTACTTC.

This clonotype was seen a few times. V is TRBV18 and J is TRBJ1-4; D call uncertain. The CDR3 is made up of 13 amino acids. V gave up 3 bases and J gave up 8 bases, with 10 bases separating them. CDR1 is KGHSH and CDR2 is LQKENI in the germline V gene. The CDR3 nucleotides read TGTGCCAGCTCACCGGGATTGGGGGAAAAACTGTTTTTT. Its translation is CASSPGLGEKLFF.

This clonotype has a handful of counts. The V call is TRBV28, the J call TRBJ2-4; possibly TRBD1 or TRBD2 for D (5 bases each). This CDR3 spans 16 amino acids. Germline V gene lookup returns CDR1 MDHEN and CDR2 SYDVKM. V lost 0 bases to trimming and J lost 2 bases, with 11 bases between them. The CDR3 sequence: CASSLWGPGPKNIQYF. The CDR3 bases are TGTGCCAGCAGTTTATGGGGCCCGGGGCCCAAAAACATTCAGTACTTC.

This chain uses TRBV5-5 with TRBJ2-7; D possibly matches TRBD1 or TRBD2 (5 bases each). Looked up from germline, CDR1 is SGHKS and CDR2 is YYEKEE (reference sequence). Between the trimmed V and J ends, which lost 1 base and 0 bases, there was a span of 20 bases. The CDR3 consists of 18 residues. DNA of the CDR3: TGTGCCAGCAGCTTGTTCAATGGGGCAGGGACGAGCTCCTACGAGCAGTACTTC. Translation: CASSLFNGAGTSSYEQYF.

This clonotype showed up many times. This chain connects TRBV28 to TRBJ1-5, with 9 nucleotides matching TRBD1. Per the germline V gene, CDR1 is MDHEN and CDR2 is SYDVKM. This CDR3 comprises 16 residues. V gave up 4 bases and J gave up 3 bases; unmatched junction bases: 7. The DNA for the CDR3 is TGTGCCAGCAGTTCACCGGGACAGGGAGACAATCAGCCCCAGCATTTT. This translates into CASSSPGQGDNQPQHF.

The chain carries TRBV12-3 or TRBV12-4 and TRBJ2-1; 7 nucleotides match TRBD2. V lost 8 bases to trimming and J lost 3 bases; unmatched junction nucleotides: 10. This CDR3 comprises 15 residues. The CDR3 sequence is CASRQGASGYNEQFF. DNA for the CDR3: TGTGCCAGCCGCCAAGGGGCTAGCGGCTACAATGAGCAGTTCTTC.

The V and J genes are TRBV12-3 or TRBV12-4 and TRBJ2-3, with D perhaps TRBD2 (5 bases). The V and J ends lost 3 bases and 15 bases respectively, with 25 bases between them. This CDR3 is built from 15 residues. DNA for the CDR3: TGTGCCAGCAGTTTCGGCAGCGCTAGCACAGATACGGAATATTTT. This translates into CASSFGSASTDTEYF.

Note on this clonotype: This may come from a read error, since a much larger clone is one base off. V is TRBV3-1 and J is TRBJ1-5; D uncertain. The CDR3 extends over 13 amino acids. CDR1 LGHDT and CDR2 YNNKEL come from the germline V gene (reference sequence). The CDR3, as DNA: TGTGCCGGCAGCCAAGATCCCAATCAGCCCCAGCATTTT. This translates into CAGSQDPNQPQHF. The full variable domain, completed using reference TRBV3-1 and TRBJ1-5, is DTAVSQTPKYLVTQMGNDKSIKCEQNLGHDTMYWYKQDSKKFLKIMFSYNNKELIINETVPNRFSPKSPDKAHLNLHINSLELGDSAVYFCAGSQDPNQPQHFGDGTRLSIL.

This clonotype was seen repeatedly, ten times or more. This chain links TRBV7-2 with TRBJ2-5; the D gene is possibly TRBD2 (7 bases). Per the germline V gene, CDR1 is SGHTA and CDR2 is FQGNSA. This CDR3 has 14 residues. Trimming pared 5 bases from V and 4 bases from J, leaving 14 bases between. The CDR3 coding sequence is TGTGCCAGCAGCAAAAGGGGGGGCGGAGAGACCCAGTACTTC. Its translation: CASSKRGGGETQYF.

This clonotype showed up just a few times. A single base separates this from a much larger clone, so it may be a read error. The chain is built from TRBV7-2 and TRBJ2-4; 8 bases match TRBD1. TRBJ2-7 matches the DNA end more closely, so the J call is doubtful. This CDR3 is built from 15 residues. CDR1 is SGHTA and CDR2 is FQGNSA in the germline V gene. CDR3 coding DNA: TGTGCCAGCAGCTTATGCGGGACAGGCCCCGACGAGCAGTACTTC. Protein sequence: CASSLCGTGPDEQYF.

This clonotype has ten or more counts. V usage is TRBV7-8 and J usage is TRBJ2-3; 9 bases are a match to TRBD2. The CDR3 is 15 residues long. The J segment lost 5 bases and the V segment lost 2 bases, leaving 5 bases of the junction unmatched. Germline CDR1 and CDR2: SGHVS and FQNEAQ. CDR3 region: CASSLLAGLGDTQYF. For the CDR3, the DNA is TGTGCCAGCAGCTTACTAGCGGGGCTTGGAGATACGCAGTATTTT. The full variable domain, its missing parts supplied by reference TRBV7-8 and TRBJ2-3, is GAGVSQSPRYKVAKRGQDVALRCDPISGHVSLFWYQQALGQGPEFLTYFQNEAQLDKSGLPSDRFFAERPEGSVSTLKIQRTQQEDSAVYLCASSLLAGLGDTQYFGPGTRLTVL.